This paragraph reports one T cell receptor beta chain. Its matching antigen is unknown. Here immunoSEQ multiplex PCR was the method, and the copy in TCRdb shows in-frame clones only, minus some. The sample includes about 180,000 clones, around nine tenths of them seen just once. This specimen comes from a study of T cell responses to AZD1222 COVID-19 vaccine. Study outcomes and limitations: Seropositivity was recorded at baseline in only 6 or 7 AZD1222 recipients. Possibly, clonal diversity was underestimated; donors were largely white British and included more females. A rise in Spike-specific TCR breadth and depth followed two AZD1222 doses. At 160-218 and 743-854, vaccine-associated CD4 TCRs were dominant, and they spanned spike.

This CDR3 is 11 amino acids long. Germline assignment: CDR1 PRHDT and CDR2 FYEKMQ (reference sequence). The V end was cut by 8 bases, the J end by 10 bases, with 12 bases between. V gene TRBV13 combines with J gene TRBJ2-1; maybe TRBD1 (7 bases). The source was peripheral blood, collected on day 0 of AZD1222 vaccination. This TCR derives from an adult in good health. In nucleotides, the CDR3 is TGTGCCAGCTCCAGGGGGGAGGAGCAGTTCTTC. This gives the protein CASSRGEEQFF.